The T cell receptor (beta chain) under discussion was sequenced for a study of Ad26.COV2.S vaccination and SARS-CoV-2 variants. Whole-study results and caveats: Following vaccination, spike-specific CD8+ and CD4+ T cell responses reportedly exhibited substantial breadth. Breadth measured for non-spike TCRs was similar across vaccine and placebo recipients. Spike-specific TCR breadth was greater in vaccine than placebo recipients.

To note about this clone: What it binds is unknown. The same CDR3 is also encoded by other DNA sequences in this sample.

Sequenced by immunoSEQ multiplex PCR; TCRdb stores in-frame clones only, minus some. The sample contains about 350,000 clones, about 90% of which appear only once. The CDR3 consists of 13 residues. The V end lost 6 bases, the J end lost 1 base, and 9 bases lay between the germline ends. Germline V CDR1 and CDR2: MNHEY, SVGAGI. The sample in question was peripheral blood, obtained after recovery from COVID-19. The V call is TRBV6-5, the J call TRBJ1-1, with a tentative D call TRBD1 (6 bases). This TCR was sampled from a human donor who had recovered from COVID-19. CDR3 loop: CASSRTENTEAFF. The CDR3 nucleotides are TGTGCCAGCAGCAGGACAGAGAACACTGAAGCTTTCTTT.